Below, 3 T cell receptor beta chains from the same sample are listed, as sequenced in a study of shared clonotypes between healthy human individuals. Here immunoSEQ multiplex PCR was the method, and the copy in TCRdb shows in-frame clones only, minus some. The table shows about 490,000 clones, with 75% to 85% occurring only once. Material: PBMCs. These receptor sequences come from a woman aged 40-49 years in good health. Some clones in this sample may be carry-over from other donors' samples.

The V and J genes are TRBV4-2 and TRBJ2-2; D is ambiguous. Trimming left V 2 bases short and J 3 bases short, with 13 bases between. Germline assignment: CDR1 LGHNA and CDR2 YNFKEQ. The length of the CDR3 is 16 residues. The CDR3 region has the DNA TGTGCCAGCAGCCAACATCGCCGAAGGGACACCGGGGAGCTGTTTTTT. Amino acid sequence: CASSQHRRRDTGELFF.

This chain links TRBV4-3 with TRBJ2-3; no reliable D call. From germline, CDR1 is LGHNA and CDR2 YSLEER. The ends were cut back, 1 base at V and 0 bases at J, with 2 bases in the middle. The CDR3 totals 13 residues. CDR3 sequence (DNA): TGCGCCAGCAGCCAAGTTAGCACAGATACGCAGTATTTT. Translated: CASSQVSTDTQYF.

The rearrangement links TRBV5-1 to TRBJ2-2; possibly TRBD1 or TRBD2 for D (5 bases each). The CDR3 is made up of 15 amino acids. The V gene's germline CDR1 is SGHRS and CDR2 YFSETQ. The V gene lost 0 bases and the J gene lost 4 bases, with 10 bases spanning the gap. CDR3 sequence: CASSLDGGVTGELFF. In DNA, the CDR3 is TGCGCCAGCAGCTTGGATGGGGGAGTCACCGGGGAGCTGTTTTTT.